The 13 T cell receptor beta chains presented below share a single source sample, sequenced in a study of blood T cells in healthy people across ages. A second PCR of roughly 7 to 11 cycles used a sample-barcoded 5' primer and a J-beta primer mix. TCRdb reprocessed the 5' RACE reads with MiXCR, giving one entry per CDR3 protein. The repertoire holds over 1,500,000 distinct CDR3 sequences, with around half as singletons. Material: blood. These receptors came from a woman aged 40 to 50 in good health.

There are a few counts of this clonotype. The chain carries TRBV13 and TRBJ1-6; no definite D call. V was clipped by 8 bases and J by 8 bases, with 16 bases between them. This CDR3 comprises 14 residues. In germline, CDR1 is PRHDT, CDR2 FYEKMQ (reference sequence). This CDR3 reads CASSLALTDSPLHF. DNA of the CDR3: TGTGCCAGCTCCCTCGCCCTTACGGATTCACCCCTCCACTTT.

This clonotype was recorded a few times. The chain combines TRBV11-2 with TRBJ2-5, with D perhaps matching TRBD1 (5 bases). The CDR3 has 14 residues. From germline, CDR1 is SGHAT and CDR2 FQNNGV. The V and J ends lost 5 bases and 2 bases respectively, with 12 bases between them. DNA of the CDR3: TGTGCCAGCAGCGTCAGGGATGTGCAAGAGACCCAGTACTTC. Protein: CASSVRDVQETQYF.

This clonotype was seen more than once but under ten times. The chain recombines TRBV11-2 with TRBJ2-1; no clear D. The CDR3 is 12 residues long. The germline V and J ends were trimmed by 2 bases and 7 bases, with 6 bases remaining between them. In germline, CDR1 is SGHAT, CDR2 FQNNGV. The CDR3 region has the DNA TGTGCCAGCAGCTTAATTACGAATGAGCAGTTCTTC. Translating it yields CASSLITNEQFF.

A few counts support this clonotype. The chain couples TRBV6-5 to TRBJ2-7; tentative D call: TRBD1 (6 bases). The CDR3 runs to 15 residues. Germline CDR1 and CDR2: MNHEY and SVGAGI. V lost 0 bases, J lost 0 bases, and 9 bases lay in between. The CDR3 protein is CASSYSGAGSYEQYF. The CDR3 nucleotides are TGTGCCAGCAGTTACTCGGGGGCAGGCTCCTACGAGCAGTACTTC.

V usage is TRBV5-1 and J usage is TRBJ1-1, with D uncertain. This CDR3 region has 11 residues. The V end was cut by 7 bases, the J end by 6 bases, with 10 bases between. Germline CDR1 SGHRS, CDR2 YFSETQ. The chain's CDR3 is CASRIGAEAFF. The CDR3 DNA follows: TGCGCCAGCCGTATCGGGGCTGAAGCTTTCTTT.

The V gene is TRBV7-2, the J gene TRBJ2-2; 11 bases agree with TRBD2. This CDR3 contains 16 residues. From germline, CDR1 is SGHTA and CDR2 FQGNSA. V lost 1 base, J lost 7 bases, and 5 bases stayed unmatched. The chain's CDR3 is CASSLGLAGGDGELFF. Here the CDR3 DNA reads TGTGCCAGCAGCTTAGGCCTAGCGGGGGGTGACGGGGAGCTGTTTTTT.

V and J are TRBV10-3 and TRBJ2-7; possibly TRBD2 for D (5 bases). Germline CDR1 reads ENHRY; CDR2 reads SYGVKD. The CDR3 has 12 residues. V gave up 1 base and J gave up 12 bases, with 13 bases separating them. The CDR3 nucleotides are TGTGCCATCAGTGAGTTGGAGGAGACCCTGTACTTC. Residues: CAISELEETLYF.

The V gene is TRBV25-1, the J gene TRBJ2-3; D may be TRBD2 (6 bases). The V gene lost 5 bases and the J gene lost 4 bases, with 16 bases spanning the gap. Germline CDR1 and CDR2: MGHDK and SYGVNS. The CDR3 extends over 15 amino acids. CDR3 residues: CASSNDWEDPDTQYF. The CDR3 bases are TGTGCCAGCAGTAATGACTGGGAGGATCCAGATACGCAGTATTTT.

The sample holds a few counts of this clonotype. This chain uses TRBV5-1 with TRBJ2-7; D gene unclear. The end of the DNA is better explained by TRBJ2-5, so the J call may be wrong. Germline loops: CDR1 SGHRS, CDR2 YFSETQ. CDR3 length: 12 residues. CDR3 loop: CASSTSGETQYF. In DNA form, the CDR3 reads TGCGCCAGCAGCACTTCCGGGGAGACCCAGTACTTC.

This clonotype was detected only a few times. The CDR3 DNA is TGCGCCAGCAGCCAAGAGCGAGGGACAGGAAAGAGCAATCAGCCCCAGCATTTT. This codes for CASSQERGTGKSNQPQHF. The rearrangement links TRBV4-1 to TRBJ1-5; 8 bases match TRBD1. This CDR3 comprises 18 residues. Germline lookup yields CDR1 MGHRA and CDR2 YSYEKL. V lost 0 bases and J lost 1; bases outside the gene matches: 8.

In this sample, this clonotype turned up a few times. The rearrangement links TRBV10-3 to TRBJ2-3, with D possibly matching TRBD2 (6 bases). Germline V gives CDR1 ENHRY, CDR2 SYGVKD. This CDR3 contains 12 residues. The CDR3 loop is CVTGLITDTQYF. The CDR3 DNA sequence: TGTGTCACCGGACTAATCACAGATACGCAGTATTTT.

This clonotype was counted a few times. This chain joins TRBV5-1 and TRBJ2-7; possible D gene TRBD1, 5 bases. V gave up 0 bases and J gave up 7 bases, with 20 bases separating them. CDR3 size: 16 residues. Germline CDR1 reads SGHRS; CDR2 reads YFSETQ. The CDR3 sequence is CASSLGRTAGSEEQYF. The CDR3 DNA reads TGCGCCAGCAGCTTGGGCCGTACGGCAGGGTCAGAAGAGCAGTACTTC.

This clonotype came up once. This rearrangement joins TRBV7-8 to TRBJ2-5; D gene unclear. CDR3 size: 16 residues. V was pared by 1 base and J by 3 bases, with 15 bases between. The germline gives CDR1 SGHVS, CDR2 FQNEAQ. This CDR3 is CASSLDVGMVEETQYF. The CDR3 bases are TGTGCCAGCAGCTTAGATGTGGGTATGGTAGAAGAGACCCAGTACTTC. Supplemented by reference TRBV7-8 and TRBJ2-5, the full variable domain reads GAGVSQSPRYKVAKRGQDVALRCDPISGHVSLFWYQQALGQGPEFLTYFQNEAQLDKSGLPSDRFFAERPEGSVSTLKIQRTQQEDSAVYLCASSLDVGMVEETQYFGPGTRLLVL.